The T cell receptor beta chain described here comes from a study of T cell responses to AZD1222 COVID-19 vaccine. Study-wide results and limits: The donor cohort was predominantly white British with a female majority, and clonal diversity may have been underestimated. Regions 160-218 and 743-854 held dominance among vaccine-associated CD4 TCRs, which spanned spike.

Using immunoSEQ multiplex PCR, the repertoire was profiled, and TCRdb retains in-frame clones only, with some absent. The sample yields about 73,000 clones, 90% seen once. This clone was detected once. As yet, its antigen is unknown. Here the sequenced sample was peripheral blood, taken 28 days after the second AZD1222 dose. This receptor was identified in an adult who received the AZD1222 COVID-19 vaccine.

CDR3 sequence: CASSPGAGGRYTEAFF. The CDR3 coding sequence is TGTGCCAGCTCACCCGGGGCAGGGGGAAGGTACACTGAAGCTTTCTTT. The chain recombines TRBV18 with TRBJ1-1; 7 bases line up with TRBD1. The CDR3 length is 16 residues. Per germline, CDR1 KGHSH and CDR2 LQKENI. Trimming at V came to 3 bases and at J to 3 bases, leaving 10 bases not matched to a gene. The variable domain in full, with the rest retrieved from reference TRBV18 and TRBJ1-1, is NAGVMQNPRHLVRRRGQEARLRCSPMKGHSHVYWYRQLPEEGLKFMVYLQKENIIDESGMPKERFSAEFPKEGPSILRIQQVVRGDSAAYFCASSPGAGGRYTEAFFGQGTRLTVV.